This T cell receptor beta chain was obtained from a study of T-cell memory formation after mild COVID-19. Each CDR3 protein gets one entry after TCRdb re-called the 5' RACE reads with MiXCR. Of roughly 150,000 distinct CDR3 sequences listed, approximately 15% are singletons. CDR1 is MNHEY, CDR2 SVGAGI, per germline. V lost 0 bases, J lost 6 bases, and 6 bases lay in between. The CDR3 extends over 13 amino acids. This chain joins TRBV6-5 and TRBJ1-5; D is uncertain. The receptor comes from an adult woman who had mild COVID-19 (a few samples of this study predate the infection). Cell type and time point are not known. The specimen sequenced was PBMCs or a T cell subset sorted from them (not recorded which). The CDR3 sequence is CASSYSLSQPQHF. Here the CDR3 DNA reads TGTGCCAGCAGTTACTCGTTGAGTCAGCCCCAGCATTTT.